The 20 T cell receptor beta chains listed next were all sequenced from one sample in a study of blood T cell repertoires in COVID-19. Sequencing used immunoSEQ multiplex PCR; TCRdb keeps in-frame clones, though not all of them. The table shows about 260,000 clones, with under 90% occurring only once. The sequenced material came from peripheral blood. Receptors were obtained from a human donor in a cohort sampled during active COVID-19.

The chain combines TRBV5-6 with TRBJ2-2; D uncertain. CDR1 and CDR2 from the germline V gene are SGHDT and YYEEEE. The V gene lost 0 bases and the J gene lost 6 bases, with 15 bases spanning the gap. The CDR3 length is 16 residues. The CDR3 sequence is CASSLVRQRTAGELFF. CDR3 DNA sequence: TGTGCCAGCAGCTTGGTTCGACAACGAACGGCCGGGGAGCTGTTTTTT.

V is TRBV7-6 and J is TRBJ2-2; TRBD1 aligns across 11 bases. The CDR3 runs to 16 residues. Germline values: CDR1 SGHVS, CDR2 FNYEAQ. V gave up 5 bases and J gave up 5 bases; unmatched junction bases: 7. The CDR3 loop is CASSEPGQGGTGELFF. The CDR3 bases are TGTGCCAGCAGCGAACCGGGACAGGGGGGAACCGGGGAGCTGTTTTTT.

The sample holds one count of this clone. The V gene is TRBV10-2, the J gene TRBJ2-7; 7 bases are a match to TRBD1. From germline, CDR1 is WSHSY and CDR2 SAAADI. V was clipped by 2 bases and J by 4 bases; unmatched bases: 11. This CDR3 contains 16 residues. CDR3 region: CASSEEGQVPLYEQYF. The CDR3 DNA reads TGCGCCAGCAGTGAGGAAGGACAGGTCCCGCTTTACGAGCAGTACTTC.

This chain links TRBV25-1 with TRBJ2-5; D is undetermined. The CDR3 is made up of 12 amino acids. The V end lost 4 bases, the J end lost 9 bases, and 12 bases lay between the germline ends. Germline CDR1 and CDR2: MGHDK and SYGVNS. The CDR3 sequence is CASSVVTFPQYF. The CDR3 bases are TGTGCCAGCAGTGTAGTGACTTTTCCCCAGTACTTC.

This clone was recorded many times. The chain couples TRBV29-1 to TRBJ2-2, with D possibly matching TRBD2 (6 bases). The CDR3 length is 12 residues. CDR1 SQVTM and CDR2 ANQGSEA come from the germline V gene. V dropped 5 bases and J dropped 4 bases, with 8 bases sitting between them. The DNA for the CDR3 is TGCAGCGTTTCCGGGGGCACCGGGGAGCTGTTTTTT. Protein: CSVSGGTGELFF.

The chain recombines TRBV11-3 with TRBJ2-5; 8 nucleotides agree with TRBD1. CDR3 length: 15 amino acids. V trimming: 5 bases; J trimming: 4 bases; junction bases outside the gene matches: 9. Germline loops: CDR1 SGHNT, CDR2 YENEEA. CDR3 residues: CASSPRQGKGETQYF. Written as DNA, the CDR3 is TGTGCCAGCAGCCCTCGACAGGGGAAGGGAGAGACCCAGTACTTC.

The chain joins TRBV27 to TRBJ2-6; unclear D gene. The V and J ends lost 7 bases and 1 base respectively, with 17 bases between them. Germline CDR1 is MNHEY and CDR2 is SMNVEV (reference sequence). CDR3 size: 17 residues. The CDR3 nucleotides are TGTGCCAGCACCCCCGCTACCAGGTCATCTGGGGCCAACGTCCTGACTTTC. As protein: CASTPATRSSGANVLTF.

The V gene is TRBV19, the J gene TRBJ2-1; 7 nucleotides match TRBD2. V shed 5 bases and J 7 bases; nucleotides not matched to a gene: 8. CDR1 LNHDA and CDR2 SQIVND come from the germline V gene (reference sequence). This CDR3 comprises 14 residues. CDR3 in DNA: TGTGCCAGTAGTTTACTGACTAGCCGGAATGAGCAGTTCTTC. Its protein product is CASSLLTSRNEQFF.

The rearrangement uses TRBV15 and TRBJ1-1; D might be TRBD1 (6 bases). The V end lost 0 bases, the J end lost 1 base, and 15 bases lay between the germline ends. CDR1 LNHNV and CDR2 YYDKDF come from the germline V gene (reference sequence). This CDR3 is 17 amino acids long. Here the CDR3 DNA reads TGTGCCACCAGCAGAGATCTGCGGGGGCTGGGGAACACTGAAGCTTTCTTT. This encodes CATSRDLRGLGNTEAFF.

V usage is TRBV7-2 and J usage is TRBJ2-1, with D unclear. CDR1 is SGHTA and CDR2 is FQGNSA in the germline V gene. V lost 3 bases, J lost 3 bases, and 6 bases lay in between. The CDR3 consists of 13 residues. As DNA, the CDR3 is TGTGCCAGCAGCTTGAACAGCTACAATGAGCAGTTCTTC. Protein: CASSLNSYNEQFF.

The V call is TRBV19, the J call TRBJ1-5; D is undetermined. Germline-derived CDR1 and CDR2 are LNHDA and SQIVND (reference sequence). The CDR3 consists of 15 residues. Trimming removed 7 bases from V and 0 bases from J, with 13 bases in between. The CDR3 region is CASITAANSNQPQHF. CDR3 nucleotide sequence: TGTGCCAGTATTACGGCAGCGAATAGCAATCAGCCCCAGCATTTT. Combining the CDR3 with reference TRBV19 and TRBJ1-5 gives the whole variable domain DGGITQSPKYLFRKEGQNVTLSCEQNLNHDAMYWYRQDPGQGLRLIYYSQIVNDFQKGDIAEGYSVSREKKESFPLTVTSAQKNPTAFYLCASITAANSNQPQHFGDGTRLSIL.

CDR3 in amino acids: CASSLLGQGTTNEKLFF. The CDR3 nucleotides read TGTGCCAGCAGTTTATTGGGACAGGGGACAACTAATGAAAAACTGTTTTTT. The J gene is TRBJ1-4, the V gene TRBV28; 10 positions match TRBD1. The V gene end was trimmed by 1 base and the J gene end by 0 bases; junction bases not matched to a gene: 2. CDR1 is MDHEN, CDR2 SYDVKM, per germline. CDR3 size: 17 residues. Supplemented by reference TRBV28 and TRBJ1-4, the full variable domain reads DVKVTQSSRYLVKRTGEKVFLECVQDMDHENMFWYRQDPGLGLRLIYFSYDVKMKEKGDIPEGYSVSREKKERFSLILESASTNQTSMYLCASSLLGQGTTNEKLFFGSGTQLSVL.

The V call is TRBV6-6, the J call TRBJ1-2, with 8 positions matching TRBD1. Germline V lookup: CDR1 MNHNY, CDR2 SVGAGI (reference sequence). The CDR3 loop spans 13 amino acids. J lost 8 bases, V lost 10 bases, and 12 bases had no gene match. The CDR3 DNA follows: TGTGCCACCACAATTTCACAGGGGGGCGGCTACACCTTC. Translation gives CATTISQGGGYTF.

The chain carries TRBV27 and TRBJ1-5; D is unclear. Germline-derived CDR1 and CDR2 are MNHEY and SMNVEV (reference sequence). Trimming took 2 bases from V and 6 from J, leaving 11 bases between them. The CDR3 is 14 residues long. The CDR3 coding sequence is TGTGCCAGCAGTTTACTTGGGGAGGGTCAGCCCCAGCATTTT. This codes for CASSLLGEGQPQHF.

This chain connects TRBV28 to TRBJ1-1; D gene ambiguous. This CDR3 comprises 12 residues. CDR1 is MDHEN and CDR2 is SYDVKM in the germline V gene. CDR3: CSSSQLTSEAFF. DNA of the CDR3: TGTTCCTCCTCGCAATTGACATCTGAAGCTTTCTTT.

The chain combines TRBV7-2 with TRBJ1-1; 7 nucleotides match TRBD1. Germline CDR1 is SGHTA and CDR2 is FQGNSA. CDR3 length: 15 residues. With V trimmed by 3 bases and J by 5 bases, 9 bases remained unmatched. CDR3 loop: CASSLGKGAGTEAFF. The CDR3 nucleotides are TGTGCCAGCAGCTTGGGCAAGGGGGCAGGGACTGAAGCTTTCTTT.

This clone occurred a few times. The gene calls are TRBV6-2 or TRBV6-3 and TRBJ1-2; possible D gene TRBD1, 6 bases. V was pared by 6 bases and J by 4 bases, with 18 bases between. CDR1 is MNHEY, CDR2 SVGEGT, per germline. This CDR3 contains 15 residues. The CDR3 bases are TGTGCCAGCAGCTCAAGTGGGAGGGGGATCTATGGCTACACCTTC. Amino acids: CASSSSGRGIYGYTF.

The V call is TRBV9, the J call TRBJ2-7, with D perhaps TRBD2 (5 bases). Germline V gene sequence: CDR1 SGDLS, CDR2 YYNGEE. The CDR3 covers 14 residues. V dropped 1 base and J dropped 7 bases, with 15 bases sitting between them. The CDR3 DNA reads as TGTGCCAGCAGCGTATCTGGGCTAGCCGCTGAGCAGTACTTC. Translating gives CASSVSGLAAEQYF.

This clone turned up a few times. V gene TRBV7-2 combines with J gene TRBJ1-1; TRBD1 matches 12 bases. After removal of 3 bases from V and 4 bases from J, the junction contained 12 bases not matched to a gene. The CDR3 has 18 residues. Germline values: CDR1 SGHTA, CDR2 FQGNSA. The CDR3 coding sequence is TGTGCCAGCAGCTTTCCCCTCCGGGACAGGGGGCGTAGCACTGAAGCTTTCTTT. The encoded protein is CASSFPLRDRGRSTEAFF.

CDR3 DNA: TGTGCCACCAGTGACTTACAAGAGACCCAGTACTTC. Its protein product is CATSDLQETQYF. This chain links TRBV24-1 with TRBJ2-5; D gene uncertain. Germline values: CDR1 KGHDR, CDR2 SFDVKD. The CDR3 is 12 residues long. V was cut by 4 bases and J by 2 bases, with 4 bases left in between.